This TCR beta chain was observed in a study of neurological immune-mediated disorders. Study-wide results and limits: Levels of TCR clonal expansion peaked in HTLV-1-associated myelopathy and reached their lowest in multiple sclerosis, under those of healthy controls. Sharing of CDR3 amino acid sequences among expanded clones across subjects was absent, suggesting private repertoires in all groups.

cDNA synthesis was performed by 5'RACE with 10-nucleotide random UMIs. TCRdb used MiXCR to reprocess the 5' RACE reads, holding one entry per CDR3 protein. The sample carries 20,000 to 25,000 distinct CDR3 sequences, 15% recorded once. About this clonotype itself: No antigen is known for it.

This CDR3 region has 14 residues. V gave up 6 bases and J gave up 0 bases, with 13 bases separating them. In germline, CDR1 is DFQATT, CDR2 SNEGSKA (reference sequence). Sequencing was carried out using PBMCs. V is TRBV20-1 and J is TRBJ2-3; either TRBD1 or TRBD2 may supply D (6 bases each). The sequence was collected from a female donor with HTLV-1-associated myelopathy (HAM/TSP). This chain's CDR3 is CSALGGTSTDTQYF. CDR3 nucleotides: TGCAGTGCCCTAGGGGGGACTAGCACAGATACGCAGTATTTT.